These 32 T cell receptor beta chains came from one sample sequenced in a study of blood T cell repertoires in COVID-19. Sequencing was performed with immunoSEQ multiplex PCR; in TCRdb, only in-frame clones are kept and a portion is missing. The sample gives 300,000 to 350,000 clones, about 90% of which show up once; roughly a tenth is in the top ten. Input material: PBMCs or T cells enriched from blood (not recorded which). These receptors all stem from a woman aged 30 to 39 who had recovered from COVID-19.

This clone was observed a handful of times. J is TRBJ2-7 and V is TRBV7-9, with D possibly being TRBD2 (5 bases). The CDR3 contains 13 residues. The V end was cut by 4 bases, the J end by 1 base, with 8 bases between. From germline, CDR1 is SEHNR and CDR2 FQNEAQ (reference sequence). The CDR3: CASSSTNSYEQYF. The CDR3 nucleotides are TGTGCCAGCAGCTCGACTAATTCCTACGAGCAGTACTTC.

The V and J genes are TRBV5-6 and TRBJ2-2; 7 bases map to TRBD2. Trimming took 1 base from V and 5 from J; bases not matched to a gene: 5. CDR3 length equals 15 residues. CDR1 and CDR2 from the germline V gene are SGHDT and YYEEEE. The CDR3 DNA reads TGTGCCAGCAGCTTGACGGGAGGTTGGACCGGGGAGCTGTTTTTT. It codes for CASSLTGGWTGELFF.

CDR3 nucleotide sequence: TGTGCCAGCAGCTTAAAGTGGGTGAATTTGGCAACTCGGGGCAATGAGCAGTTCTTC. This gives the protein CASSLKWVNLATRGNEQFF. The rearrangement links TRBV7-8 to TRBJ2-1, with a weak D call TRBD2 (5 bases). CDR1 and CDR2 (germline): SGHVS, FQNEAQ. The CDR3 extends over 19 amino acids. Trimming stripped 2 bases from V and 6 bases from J, with 26 bases between.

The chain has TRBV2 and TRBJ2-3; D is unclear. Germline V gene sequence: CDR1 SNHLY, CDR2 FYNNEI. The CDR3 is made up of 15 amino acids. The V and J ends lost 4 bases and 0 bases respectively, with 11 bases between them. The DNA of the CDR3 is TGTGCCAGCAGTGTGAGGCAGACTAGCACAGATACGCAGTATTTT. This encodes CASSVRQTSTDTQYF.

This clone was seen a handful of times. The chain recombines TRBV3-1 (or the pseudogene TRBV3-2) with TRBJ1-5; 8 bases are a match to TRBD1. Trimming cost V 0 bases and J 7 bases; bases outside gene matches: 8. The CDR3 consists of 16 residues. CDR1 and CDR2 from the germline V gene are LGHDT and YNNKEL (reference sequence). CDR3 sequence reads: CASSQDLSGGEQPQHF. CDR3 DNA: TGTGCCAGCAGCCAAGATCTGTCAGGGGGCGAACAGCCCCAGCATTTT.

The rearrangement joins TRBV5-1 to TRBJ2-1; a possible D gene is TRBD2 (6 bases). Germline-derived CDR1 and CDR2 are SGHRS and YFSETQ. This CDR3 is built from 12 residues. Trimming removed 3 bases at V and 6 bases at J, with 7 bases between. CDR3 in DNA: TGCGCCAGCAGCTGGGACTCCAATGAGCAGTTCTTC. This gives the protein CASSWDSNEQFF.

The rearrangement joins TRBV13 to TRBJ1-3; the D gene is possibly TRBD1 (5 bases). There are 19 residues in the CDR3. Per the germline V gene, CDR1 is PRHDT and CDR2 is FYEKMQ (reference sequence). V was pared by 5 bases and J by 1 base, with 24 bases between. CDR3 sequence (DNA): TGTGCCAGCAGCAAATCAGGGCCTACGGATTACTTTTCTGGAAACACCATATATTTT. Residues: CASSKSGPTDYFSGNTIYF. Full variable domain (outside the CDR3, taken from reference TRBV13 and TRBJ1-3): AAGVIQSPRHLIKEKRETATLKCYPIPRHDTVYWYQQGPGQDPQFLISFYEKMQSDKGSIPDRFSAQQFSDYHSELNMSSLELGDSALYFCASSKSGPTDYFSGNTIYFGEGSWLTVV.

This chain links TRBV4-2 with TRBJ2-7; 8 nucleotides align to TRBD1. The germline gives CDR1 LGHNA, CDR2 YNFKEQ. CDR3 length: 16 residues. V dropped 4 bases and J dropped 0; count of bases not matched to a gene: 8. Here the CDR3 reads CASSLSTGDASYEQYF. DNA of the CDR3: TGTGCCAGCAGCCTTTCGACAGGGGATGCCTCCTACGAGCAGTACTTC.

This chain connects TRBV18 to TRBJ1-5; tentatively, D is TRBD1 (6 bases). CDR1 KGHSH and CDR2 LQKENI come from the germline V gene. Trimming removed 3 bases from V and 5 bases from J, with 14 bases in between. This CDR3 spans 15 amino acids. CDR3 sequence reads: CASSPQTGFDQPQHF. The DNA for the CDR3 is TGTGCCAGCTCACCCCAGACAGGATTCGATCAGCCCCAGCATTTT.

The genes are TRBV30 and TRBJ2-7; D is unclear. CDR3 length equals 14 residues. Looked up from germline, CDR1 is GTSNPN and CDR2 is SVGIG (reference sequence). V lost 2 bases and J 2 bases, leaving 13 bases between the germline ends. Here the CDR3 DNA reads TGTGCCTGGAGTATAAGGAGAGAGGCCTACGAGCAGTACTTC. Protein product: CAWSIRREAYEQYF.

This chain joins TRBV18 and TRBJ1-1; no clear D gene. Germline V gene data show CDR1 as KGHSH and CDR2 as LQKENI. Trimming stripped 3 bases from V and 1 base from J, with 9 bases between. This CDR3 region has 14 residues. For the CDR3, the DNA is TGTGCCAGCTCACCGACACCCCCGAACACTGAAGCTTTCTTT. This codes for CASSPTPPNTEAFF.

CDR3 sequence (DNA): TGTGCCTACCGGGGACTAGCGGGGGTGGGCTCCTACAATGAGCAGTTCTTC. Translated, it gives CAYRGLAGVGSYNEQFF. The rearrangement joins TRBV30 to TRBJ2-1; 14 bases are a match to TRBD2. The CDR3 contains 17 residues. In germline, CDR1 is GTSNPN, CDR2 SVGIG (reference sequence). J was trimmed by 0 bases and V by 7 bases; bases with no gene match: 8. Combining the CDR3 with reference TRBV30 and TRBJ2-1 gives the whole variable domain SQTIHQWPATLVQPVGSPLSLECTVEGTSNPNLYWYRQAAGRGLQLLFYSVGIGQISSEVPQNLSASRPQDRQFILSSKKLLLSDSGFYLCAYRGLAGVGSYNEQFFGPGTRLTVL.

This clone was seen just once. The chain carries TRBV7-2 and TRBJ2-5, with 13 bases that match TRBD2. This CDR3 comprises 15 residues. With 3 bases clipped from V and 5 bases from J, the junction kept 3 bases outside the gene matches. Germline-derived CDR1 and CDR2 are SGHTA and FQGNSA. The CDR3 reads CASSFGLAGAETQYF. CDR3 nucleotides: TGTGCCAGCAGCTTCGGACTAGCGGGAGCCGAGACCCAGTACTTC.

The chain has TRBV28 and TRBJ1-1, with D perhaps TRBD1 (5 bases). Germline values: CDR1 MDHEN, CDR2 SYDVKM. The CDR3 covers 15 residues. Trimming shortened V by 6 bases and J by 0 bases, and 14 bases separated the two germline ends. CDR3 residues: CASSSLDRVNTEAFF. CDR3 DNA sequence: TGTGCCAGCAGCTCCCTCGACAGAGTGAACACTGAAGCTTTCTTT.

This chain joins TRBV10-3 and TRBJ1-2; 8 bases fit TRBD1. The J segment lost 5 bases and the V segment lost 10 bases, leaving 12 bases of the junction unmatched. This CDR3 has 14 residues. Germline values: CDR1 ENHRY, CDR2 SYGVKD. The DNA for the CDR3 is TGTGCCACCCACCAGGGACAGGCGAATTATGGCTACACCTTC. This codes for CATHQGQANYGYTF.

The V gene is TRBV10-1, the J gene TRBJ1-2, with D perhaps matching TRBD1 (5 bases). V lost 3 bases, J lost 2 bases, and 7 bases lay in between. CDR1 is WNHNN, CDR2 SYGVQD, per germline (reference sequence). The CDR3 length is 13 residues. The DNA of the CDR3 is TGCGCCAGCAGTGAAGGACACAACTATGGCTACACCTTC. Its translation is CASSEGHNYGYTF.

V gene TRBV6-5 combines with J gene TRBJ1-1; D uncertain. CDR1 and CDR2 (germline): MNHEY, SVGAGI. The CDR3 loop spans 14 amino acids. Trimming stripped 4 bases from V and 0 bases from J, with 9 bases between. The chain's CDR3 is CASSSLALNTEAFF. The CDR3 coding sequence is TGTGCCAGCAGTTCTTTAGCCTTGAACACTGAAGCTTTCTTT.

In DNA form, the CDR3 reads TGTGCCAGCAGTTACTTGGGACTGGGGACCTACGAGCAGTACTTC. Translation gives CASSYLGLGTYEQYF. The genes are TRBV6-5 and TRBJ2-7; TRBD2 might be the D (6 bases). CDR1 and CDR2 (germline): MNHEY, SVGAGI. Trimming removed 1 base from V and 2 bases from J, with 12 bases in between. The CDR3 has 15 amino acids.

This chain links TRBV21-1 with TRBJ1-2; TRBD1 is taken as the D call from the table, unchecked against the DNA. TRBV21-1 is shown as a pseudogene. This CDR3 has 10 residues. CDR3 region: CASNPQGYTF. DNA for the CDR3: TGTGCCAGCAACCCCCAGGGCTACACCTTC.

This sequence joins TRBV18 and TRBJ1-4, with a weak D call TRBD1 (5 bases). Per germline, CDR1 KGHSH and CDR2 LQKENI. This CDR3 has 15 residues. V lost 4 bases, J lost 0 bases, and 9 bases lay in between. The CDR3 DNA reads TGTGCCAGCTCACGAGACAGTGCAACTAATGAAAAACTGTTTTTT. This encodes CASSRDSATNEKLFF.

The CDR3 DNA reads TGTGCCAGCAGCCCGTCGGGACAGGGGAATTCACCCCTCCACTTT. Encoded protein: CASSPSGQGNSPLHF. This chain links TRBV7-2 with TRBJ1-6, with 10 bases fitting TRBD1. The CDR3 has 15 residues. Germline values: CDR1 SGHTA, CDR2 FQGNSA. V dropped 5 bases and J dropped 7; count of bases not matched to a gene: 5. Full variable domain (remainder filled in from reference TRBV7-2 and TRBJ1-6): GAGVSQSPSNKVTEKGKDVELRCDPISGHTALYWYRQSLGQGLEFLIYFQGNSAPDKSGLPSDRFSAERTGGSVSTLTIQRTQQEDSAVYLCASSPSGQGNSPLHFGNGTRLTVT.

This clone has just one count. V usage is TRBV10-3 and J usage is TRBJ2-2, with D perhaps matching TRBD1 (6 bases). The CDR3 consists of 14 residues. Trimming took 7 bases from V and 1 from J, leaving 10 bases between them. From germline, CDR1 is ENHRY and CDR2 SYGVKD. The CDR3 DNA is TGTGCCATCAATCGACAGGAGAACACCGGGGAGCTGTTTTTT. Encoded protein: CAINRQENTGELFF.

This clone was seen once. The rearrangement joins TRBV5-5 to TRBJ2-1; D possibly corresponds to TRBD2 (5 bases). V gave up 0 bases and J gave up 6 bases, with 19 bases separating them. The CDR3 covers 17 residues. The germline V gene has CDR1 SGHKS and CDR2 YYEKEE (reference sequence). Here the CDR3 reads CASSLVDWTLLLNEQFF. CDR3 nucleotides: TGTGCCAGCAGCTTGGTAGACTGGACTTTACTACTCAATGAGCAGTTCTTC. The whole variable domain, filled in from reference TRBV5-5 and TRBJ2-1, reads DAGVTQSPTHLIKTRGQQVTLRCSPISGHKSVSWYQQVLGQGPQFIFQYYEKEERGRGNFPDRFSARQFPNYSSELNVNALLLGDSALYLCASSLVDWTLLLNEQFFGPGTRLTVL.

The rearrangement links TRBV4-3 to TRBJ2-1; 7 nucleotides agree with TRBD1. Trimming took 0 bases from V and 7 from J; bases not matched to a gene: 9. There are 16 residues in the CDR3. Germline CDR1 is LGHNA and CDR2 is YSLEER. The CDR3 DNA reads as TGCGCCAGCAGCCAAGAGCCCGCAGGGGGTAGGAATGAGCAGTTCTTC. It yields the protein CASSQEPAGGRNEQFF.

In DNA, the CDR3 is TGTGCCACCAGTGATGATCAGGGGCTCGCGGGAGAGACCCAGTACTTC. This gives the protein CATSDDQGLAGETQYF. The J gene is TRBJ2-5, the V gene TRBV24-1; possible D gene TRBD1, 6 bases. V lost 3 bases and J 4 bases, leaving 17 bases between the germline ends. Germline CDR1 KGHDR, CDR2 SFDVKD. The CDR3 spans 16 residues.

This chain links TRBV11-1 with TRBJ2-3; D gene ambiguous. The CDR3 is 14 residues long. Per germline, CDR1 SGHAT and CDR2 FQDESV (reference sequence). Trimming stripped 5 bases from V and 0 bases from J, with 9 bases between. Here the CDR3 reads CASSLYTSTDTQYF. The CDR3 DNA sequence: TGTGCCAGCAGCCTTTATACTAGCACAGATACGCAGTATTTT.

This clone appeared many times. The chain couples TRBV6-4 to TRBJ1-1; the D is unclear. Trimming stripped 3 bases from V and 2 bases from J, with 13 bases between. This CDR3 region has 15 residues. CDR1 and CDR2 from the germline V gene are MRHNA and SNTAGT. Here the CDR3 DNA reads TGTGCCAGCAGTGATAAGGGCGGGAGAAACACTGAAGCTTTCTTT. Residues: CASSDKGGRNTEAFF.

The V call is TRBV4-2, the J call TRBJ2-3; 9 bases align to TRBD2. Germline V CDR1 and CDR2: LGHNA, YNFKEQ. J was trimmed by 3 bases and V by 0 bases; bases with no gene match: 13. This CDR3 comprises 19 residues. The CDR3 loop reads CASSQESYGAGGITDTQYF. CDR3 in DNA: TGTGCCAGCAGCCAAGAATCCTACGGTGCGGGAGGGATTACAGATACGCAGTATTTT.

The chain carries TRBV5-6 and TRBJ2-1; tentative D call: TRBD1 (6 bases). From germline, CDR1 is SGHDT and CDR2 YYEEEE. V was trimmed by 4 bases and J by 2 bases, leaving 19 bases between them. The CDR3 is 17 residues long. CDR3 coding DNA: TGTGCCAGCAGCCCAGGACAGATTATAGTGACCTACAATGAGCAGTTCTTC. This translates into CASSPGQIIVTYNEQFF.

The chain has TRBV7-9 and TRBJ2-7; D remains ambiguous. Germline V gene data show CDR1 as SEHNR and CDR2 as FQNEAQ (reference sequence). This CDR3 contains 14 residues. The V end was cut by 2 bases, the J end by 0 bases, with 8 bases between. CDR3 nucleotide sequence: TGTGCCAGCAGCTTAACCCGGAGCTCCTACGAGCAGTACTTC. Translation gives CASSLTRSSYEQYF.

The rearrangement joins TRBV27 to TRBJ2-1; 8 positions match TRBD1. V lost 8 bases, J lost 9 bases, and 6 bases stayed unmatched. Germline values: CDR1 MNHEY, CDR2 SMNVEV (reference sequence). The CDR3 totals 12 residues. The DNA of the CDR3 is TGTGCCAGCCGGACAGGGCACGTTGAGCAGTTCTTC. This translates into CASRTGHVEQFF.

The CDR3 DNA reads as TGTGCCAGCAGCAGGGCCCGGCGGAATTCACCCCTCCACTTT. The encoded protein is CASSRARRNSPLHF. This chain connects TRBV2 to TRBJ1-6; a possible D gene is TRBD1 (5 bases). The V end lost 6 bases, the J end lost 7 bases, and 13 bases lay between the germline ends. The germline CDR1 and CDR2 sequences are SNHLY and FYNNEI. This CDR3 is built from 14 residues.